These 2 T cell receptor beta chains share one sample of origin, sequenced in a study of early T cells in non-severe SARS-CoV-2 infection. TCRdb re-analysed the 5' RACE reads in MiXCR, keeping a single row per CDR3 protein. The sample shows 83,000 or so distinct CDR3 sequences, roughly a tenth of them seen only once. The sequencing here drew on whole blood, taken at baseline. These receptors came from an adult who was a healthcare worker with PCR-confirmed SARS-CoV-2 infection or an uninfected control (not recorded which).

This clonotype was observed a handful of times. Written as DNA, the CDR3 is TGTGCCAGCAGCTCAACGGGATCGTATGGCTACACCTTC. Its protein product is CASSSTGSYGYTF. This chain uses TRBV11-1 with TRBJ1-2; D is ambiguous. The CDR3 contains 13 residues. V gave up 4 bases and J gave up 5 bases, with 11 bases separating them. Per the germline V gene, CDR1 is SGHAT and CDR2 is FQDESV (reference sequence).

This clonotype was recorded many times. The CDR3 sequence is CASSPMSIKETQYF. For the CDR3, the DNA is TGTGCCAGCAGTCCCATGTCAATTAAAGAGACCCAGTACTTC. V is TRBV7-7 and J is TRBJ2-5, with unresolved D. V gave up 6 bases and J gave up 3 bases, with 14 bases separating them. Germline V gene data show CDR1 as SSHAT and CDR2 as FNYEAQ (reference sequence). CDR3 length: 14 residues.